This T cell receptor beta chain was captured in a study of control samples from healthy donors and cancer patients. The CDR3 has 15 residues. Germline V lookup: CDR1 WSHSY, CDR2 SAAADI. The junction had 7 bases not matched to a gene; V was cut back by 6 bases and J by 4 bases. This table comes from immunoSEQ multiplex PCR, and its TCRdb copy is limited to in-frame clones, with some not included. The profile shows about 120,000 clones, 80% to 90% of them singletons. The clonotype was recovered from a man between 45 and 60 years old in good health. The sequenced sample was blood. This chain links TRBV10-2 with TRBJ1-1, with TRBD1 identical over 11 bases. CDR3 residues: CASRSGQGVGTEAFF. CDR3 coding DNA: TGCGCCAGCAGGTCGGGACAGGGGGTGGGCACTGAAGCTTTCTTT.